A selection of T cell receptor beta chains follows, all from one sample in a study of blood T cell repertoires in COVID-19. TCRdb keeps only in-frame clones here, not all; method: immunoSEQ multiplex PCR. The sample includes about 43,000 clones, approximately 90% of them seen just once. The sample was peripheral blood. Receptors were obtained from a woman at least 80 years old with active COVID-19. CDR3s include the opening cysteine and the closing phenylalanine or tryptophan. Each record gives: J gene, V gene, CDR3 length, clone size, D gene, CDR3 protein, CDR3 DNA. The D gene is left open where the match is weak. A row's size may be missing; if present it is once, few, many or a size class.

j_call: TRBJ2-1
v_call: TRBV29-1
cdr3_length: 17
clone_size: -
d_call: TRBD2
cdr3_aa: CSVEESGGSASYNEQFF
cdr3_nt: TGCAGCGTTGAAGAGTCCGGCGGGAGCGCCTCCTACAATGAGCAGTTCTTC

j_call: TRBJ1-5
v_call: TRBV12-2
cdr3_length: 17
clone_size: -
d_call: -
cdr3_aa: CASHQTTDREKCQPQHF
cdr3_nt: TGTGCAAGTCACCAAACCACGGACAGGGAAAAGTGTCAGCCCCAGCATTTT

j_call: TRBJ1-5
v_call: TRBV5-1
cdr3_length: 13
clone_size: -
d_call: -
cdr3_aa: CASSEQGNQPQHF
cdr3_nt: TGCGCCAGCAGCGAACAGGGTAATCAGCCCCAGCATTTT

j_call: TRBJ1-2
v_call: TRBV4-3
cdr3_length: 14
clone_size: -
d_call: TRBD1
cdr3_aa: CASSLDRDFYGYTF
cdr3_nt: TGCGCCAGCAGCCTGGACAGGGACTTCTATGGCTACACCTTC

j_call: TRBJ2-1
v_call: TRBV10-3
cdr3_length: 11
clone_size: -
d_call: -
cdr3_aa: CAISELDEQFF
cdr3_nt: TGTGCCATCAGTGAACTAGATGAGCAGTTCTTC

j_call: TRBJ2-5
v_call: TRBV30
cdr3_length: 15
clone_size: -
d_call: -
cdr3_aa: CARRGSGARQETQYF
cdr3_nt: TGTGCCCGTAGGGGGAGCGGTGCTCGCCAAGAGACCCAGTACTTC

j_call: TRBJ2-5
v_call: TRBV6-2/TRBV6-3
cdr3_length: 16
clone_size: -
d_call: TRBD2
cdr3_aa: CASSYPTSGGRETQYF
cdr3_nt: TGTGCCAGCAGTTACCCAACTAGCGGGGGACGCGAGACCCAGTACTTC

j_call: TRBJ2-2
v_call: TRBV18
cdr3_length: 16
clone_size: -
d_call: TRBD1
cdr3_aa: CASSPGTGANTGELFF
cdr3_nt: TGTGCCAGCTCACCAGGGACAGGGGCGAACACCGGGGAGCTGTTTTTT

j_call: TRBJ1-4
v_call: TRBV5-1
cdr3_length: 15
clone_size: few
d_call: -
cdr3_aa: CASRVLEGPNEKLFF
cdr3_nt: TGCGCCAGCAGGGTTTTGGAGGGCCCCAATGAAAAACTGTTTTTT

j_call: TRBJ2-1
v_call: TRBV18
cdr3_length: 15
clone_size: -
d_call: TRBD2
cdr3_aa: CASSPVRGGAGEQFF
cdr3_nt: TGTGCCAGCTCACCCGTTCGCGGGGGGGCCGGTGAGCAGTTCTTC

j_call: TRBJ1-2
v_call: TRBV2
cdr3_length: 12
clone_size: -
d_call: -
cdr3_aa: CASRSANYGYTF
cdr3_nt: TGTGCCAGCAGGTCTGCTAACTATGGCTACACCTTC

j_call: TRBJ2-3
v_call: TRBV6-4
cdr3_length: 15
clone_size: -
d_call: TRBD2
cdr3_aa: CASSDLAGGPDTQYF
cdr3_nt: TGTGCCAGCAGTGACCTAGCGGGGGGCCCAGATACGCAGTATTTT

j_call: TRBJ1-3
v_call: TRBV12-3/TRBV12-4
cdr3_length: 12
clone_size: -
d_call: -
cdr3_aa: CASRGGANTIYF
cdr3_nt: TGTGCCAGCCGCGGGGGCGCAAACACCATATATTTT

j_call: TRBJ2-1
v_call: TRBV7-8
cdr3_length: 16
clone_size: once
d_call: TRBD1
cdr3_aa: CASSVTGGTTYNEQFF
cdr3_nt: TGTGCCAGCAGCGTTACAGGGGGCACTACCTACAATGAGCAGTTCTTC

j_call: TRBJ1-5
v_call: TRBV5-5
cdr3_length: 16
clone_size: -
d_call: TRBD1
cdr3_aa: CASSSPGTGDNQPQHF
cdr3_nt: TGTGCCAGCAGCTCCCCCGGGACAGGAGACAATCAGCCCCAGCATTTT

j_call: TRBJ2-2
v_call: TRBV7-2
cdr3_length: 14
clone_size: -
d_call: -
cdr3_aa: CASSLTLNTGELFF
cdr3_nt: TGTGCCAGCAGCTTGACACTTAACACCGGGGAGCTGTTTTTT

j_call: TRBJ2-7
v_call: TRBV23-1
cdr3_length: 12
clone_size: -
d_call: -
cdr3_aa: CASRYNGYEQYF
cdr3_nt: TGCGCCAGCCGTTATAACGGCTACGAGCAGTACTTC

j_call: TRBJ2-7
v_call: TRBV27
cdr3_length: 14
clone_size: -
d_call: -
cdr3_aa: CASRDRDTTYEQYF
cdr3_nt: TGTGCCAGCAGAGACCGGGACACAACCTACGAGCAGTACTTC

j_call: TRBJ1-2
v_call: TRBV4-1
cdr3_length: 17
clone_size: once
d_call: TRBD1
cdr3_aa: CASSQAPRQGAYYGYTF
cdr3_nt: TGCGCCAGCAGCCAAGCCCCTAGACAGGGGGCTTACTATGGCTACACCTTC

j_call: TRBJ2-6
v_call: TRBV28
cdr3_length: 15
clone_size: -
d_call: -
cdr3_aa: CASSLFSSGANVLTF
cdr3_nt: TGTGCCAGCAGTTTATTTAGCTCTGGGGCCAACGTCCTGACTTTC

j_call: TRBJ1-5
v_call: TRBV6-2/TRBV6-3
cdr3_length: 13
clone_size: -
d_call: -
cdr3_aa: CASSTMFGTLGHF
cdr3_nt: TGTGCCAGCAGCACAATGTTCGGGACTTTGGGCCATTTT

j_call: TRBJ1-2
v_call: TRBV4-2
cdr3_length: 16
clone_size: -
d_call: -
cdr3_aa: CASSQAMSRGDYGYTF
cdr3_nt: TGTGCCAGCAGCCAAGCAATGTCCAGGGGCGACTATGGCTACACCTTC

j_call: TRBJ2-7
v_call: TRBV4-3
cdr3_length: 16
clone_size: -
d_call: -
cdr3_aa: CASSPGLFRSLGEQYF
cdr3_nt: TGCGCCAGCAGCCCTGGACTGTTTAGGTCGCTCGGGGAGCAGTACTTC

j_call: TRBJ1-3
v_call: TRBV5-1
cdr3_length: 15
clone_size: -
d_call: -
cdr3_aa: CASSWEMGAGNTIYF
cdr3_nt: TGCGCCAGCAGCTGGGAGATGGGAGCTGGAAACACCATATATTTT

j_call: TRBJ1-1
v_call: TRBV19
cdr3_length: 12
clone_size: -
d_call: -
cdr3_aa: CASSVRGAEAFF
cdr3_nt: TGTGCCAGCTCCGTTAGGGGCGCTGAAGCTTTCTTT

j_call: TRBJ1-4
v_call: TRBV5-8
cdr3_length: 17
clone_size: -
d_call: -
cdr3_aa: CASSAWAWQATNEKLFF
cdr3_nt: TGTGCCAGCAGCGCGTGGGCCTGGCAAGCAACTAATGAAAAACTGTTTTTT

j_call: TRBJ1-5
v_call: TRBV6-5
cdr3_length: 15
clone_size: -
d_call: TRBD1
cdr3_aa: CASSWEQGVHQPQHF
cdr3_nt: TGTGCCAGCAGCTGGGAACAGGGGGTCCATCAGCCCCAGCATTTT

j_call: TRBJ2-7
v_call: TRBV19
cdr3_length: 15
clone_size: -
d_call: -
cdr3_aa: CASSRAGAAKYEQYF
cdr3_nt: TGTGCCAGTAGTAGGGCTGGGGCAGCGAAATACGAGCAGTACTTC

j_call: TRBJ2-3
v_call: TRBV19
cdr3_length: 13
clone_size: -
d_call: -
cdr3_aa: CASSISGEDTQYF
cdr3_nt: TGTGCCAGTAGTATCTCAGGGGAGGATACGCAGTATTTT

j_call: TRBJ1-1
v_call: TRBV2
cdr3_length: 14
clone_size: -
d_call: -
cdr3_aa: CASSETGLNTEAFF
cdr3_nt: TGTGCCAGCAGTGAAACAGGCCTGAACACTGAAGCTTTCTTT

j_call: TRBJ2-1
v_call: TRBV20-1
cdr3_length: 18
clone_size: -
d_call: TRBD2
cdr3_aa: CSASLGLAGGPFLDEQFF
cdr3_nt: TGCAGTGCTAGTCTGGGACTAGCGGGGGGGCCTTTCCTCGATGAGCAGTTCTTC

j_call: TRBJ2-1
v_call: TRBV7-2
cdr3_length: 15
clone_size: -
d_call: TRBD2
cdr3_aa: CASSWRTSGYNEQFF
cdr3_nt: TGTGCCAGCAGCTGGAGGACTAGCGGTTACAATGAGCAGTTCTTC

j_call: TRBJ1-3
v_call: TRBV6-2/TRBV6-3
cdr3_length: 15
clone_size: -
d_call: TRBD1
cdr3_aa: CASTPDRLSGNTIYF
cdr3_nt: TGTGCCAGCACCCCGGACAGGCTTTCTGGAAACACCATATATTTT

j_call: TRBJ2-5
v_call: TRBV11-2
cdr3_length: 16
clone_size: -
d_call: -
cdr3_aa: CASSHYGTGVGETQYF
cdr3_nt: TGTGCCAGCAGCCATTACGGGACTGGGGTTGGCGAGACCCAGTACTTC

j_call: TRBJ2-2
v_call: TRBV6-5
cdr3_length: 14
clone_size: -
d_call: TRBD2
cdr3_aa: CASRNSGGAGELFF
cdr3_nt: TGTGCCAGCAGAAATAGCGGGGGGGCCGGGGAGCTGTTTTTT